This T cell receptor (beta chain) was captured in a study of cytomegalovirus exposure and HLA in healthy donors. The overall study: The 120 or so validation repertoires were reported in a later analysis to have been generated on the same platform as the roughly 630 first-cohort repertoires.

Sequenced by immunoSEQ multiplex PCR; TCRdb stores in-frame clones only, minus some. The table has fewer than 150,000 clones, roughly 88% seen once; the top ten hold approximately 4.9%. Study observations and caveats: Rarity characterized most TCR sequences, yet some public TCRs appeared in many donors. Testing in vitro showed a few CMV-associated chains specific for CMV antigens.

The donors were part of the validation cohort of fewer than 150 subjects. That cohort was separate from the first cohort, which comprised under 700 subjects. A word on this clone: The antigen is not known.

This CDR3 is built from 16 residues. Trimming removed 0 bases at V and 1 base at J, with 13 bases between. Germline V CDR1 and CDR2: MNHNS, SASEGT. This TCR was recovered from a man aged 18 to 30 in good health and CMV-seronegative. The sequenced material came from PBMCs. The chain recombines TRBV6-1 with TRBJ2-7, with D perhaps TRBD1 (7 bases). CDR3 sequence: CASSEALGGQSYEQYF. The CDR3 bases are TGTGCCAGCAGTGAAGCGCTGGGGGGACAGTCCTACGAGCAGTACTTC.